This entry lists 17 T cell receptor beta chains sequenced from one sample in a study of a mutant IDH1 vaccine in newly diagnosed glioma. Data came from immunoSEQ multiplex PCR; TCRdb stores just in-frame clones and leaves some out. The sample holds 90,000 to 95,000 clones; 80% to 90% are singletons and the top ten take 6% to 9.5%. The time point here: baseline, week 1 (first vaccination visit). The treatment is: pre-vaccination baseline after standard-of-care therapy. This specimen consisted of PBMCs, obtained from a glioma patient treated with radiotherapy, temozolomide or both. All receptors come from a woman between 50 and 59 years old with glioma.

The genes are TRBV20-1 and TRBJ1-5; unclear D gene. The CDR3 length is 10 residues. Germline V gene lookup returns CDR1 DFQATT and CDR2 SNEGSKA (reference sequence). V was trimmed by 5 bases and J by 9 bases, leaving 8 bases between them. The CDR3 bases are TGCAGTGCTGCCGGAGGGCCCCAGCATTTT. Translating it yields CSAAGGPQHF.

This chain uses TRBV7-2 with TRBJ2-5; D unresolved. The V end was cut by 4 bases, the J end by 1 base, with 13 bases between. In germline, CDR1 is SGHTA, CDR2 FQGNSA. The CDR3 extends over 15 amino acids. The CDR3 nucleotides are TGTGCCAGCAGCTCATATCGAGGCAGCCAAGAGACCCAGTACTTC. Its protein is CASSSYRGSQETQYF.

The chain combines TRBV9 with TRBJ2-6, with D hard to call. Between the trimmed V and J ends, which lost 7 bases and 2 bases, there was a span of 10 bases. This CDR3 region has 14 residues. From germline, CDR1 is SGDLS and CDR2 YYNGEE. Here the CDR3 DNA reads TGTGCCAGCGAGATTTCCCCTGGGGCCAACGTCCTGACTTTC. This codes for CASEISPGANVLTF. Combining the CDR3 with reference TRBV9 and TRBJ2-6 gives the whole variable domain DSGVTQTPKHLITATGQRVTLRCSPRSGDLSVYWYQQSLDQGLQFLIQYYNGEERAKGNILERFSAQQFPDLHSELNLSSLELGDSALYFCASEISPGANVLTFGAGSRLTVL.

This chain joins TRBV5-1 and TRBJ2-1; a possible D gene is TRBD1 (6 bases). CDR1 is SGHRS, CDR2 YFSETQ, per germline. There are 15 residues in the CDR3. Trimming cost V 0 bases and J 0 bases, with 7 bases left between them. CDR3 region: CASSLGGGSYNEQFF. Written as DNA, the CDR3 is TGCGCCAGCAGCTTGGGAGGGGGCTCCTACAATGAGCAGTTCTTC. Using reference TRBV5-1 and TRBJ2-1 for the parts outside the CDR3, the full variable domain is KAGVTQTPRYLIKTRGQQVTLSCSPISGHRSVSWYQQTPGQGLQFLFEYFSETQRNKGNFPGRFSGRQFSNSRSEMNVSTLELGDSALYLCASSLGGGSYNEQFFGPGTRLTVL.

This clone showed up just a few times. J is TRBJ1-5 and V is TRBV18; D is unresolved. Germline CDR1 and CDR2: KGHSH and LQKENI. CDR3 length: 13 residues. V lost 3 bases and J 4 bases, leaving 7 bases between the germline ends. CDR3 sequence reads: CASSPAENQPQHF. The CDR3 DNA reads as TGTGCCAGCTCACCGGCAGAAAATCAGCCCCAGCATTTT.

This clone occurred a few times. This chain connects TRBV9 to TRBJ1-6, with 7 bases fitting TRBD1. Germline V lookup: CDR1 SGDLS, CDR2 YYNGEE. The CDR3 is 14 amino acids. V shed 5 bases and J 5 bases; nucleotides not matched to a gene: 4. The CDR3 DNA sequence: TGTGCCAGCAGTTTAGGGGGCGATAATTCACCCCTCCACTTT. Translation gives CASSLGGDNSPLHF.

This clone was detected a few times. The CDR3 nucleotides read TGTGCCTGGAAGGGGGCTTGGAACACTGAAGCTTTCTTT. Residues: CAWKGAWNTEAFF. The V call is TRBV30, the J call TRBJ1-1, with 7 bases that match TRBD1. The CDR3 runs 13 residues. The germline V gene has CDR1 GTSNPN and CDR2 SVGIG (reference sequence). The J segment lost 1 base and the V segment lost 4 bases, leaving 3 bases of the junction unmatched. The whole variable domain, remainder taken from reference TRBV30 and TRBJ1-1, is SQTIHQWPATLVQPVGSPLSLECTVEGTSNPNLYWYRQAAGRGLQLLFYSVGIGQISSEVPQNLSASRPQDRQFILSSKKLLLSDSGFYLCAWKGAWNTEAFFGQGTRLTVV.

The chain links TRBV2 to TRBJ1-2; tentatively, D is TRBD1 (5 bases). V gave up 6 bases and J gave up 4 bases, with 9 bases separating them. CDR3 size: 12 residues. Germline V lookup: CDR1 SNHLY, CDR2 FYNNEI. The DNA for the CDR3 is TGTGCCAGCAGACTACAGGCCTATGGCTACACCTTC. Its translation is CASRLQAYGYTF.

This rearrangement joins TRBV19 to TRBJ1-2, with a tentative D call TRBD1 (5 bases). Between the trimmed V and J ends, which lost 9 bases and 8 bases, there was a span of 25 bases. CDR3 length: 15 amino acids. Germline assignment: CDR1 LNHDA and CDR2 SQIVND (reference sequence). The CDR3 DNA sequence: TGTGCCAGCAAAAACCCCCCCGGCAGGGTAGGAGGCTACACCTTC. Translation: CASKNPPGRVGGYTF.

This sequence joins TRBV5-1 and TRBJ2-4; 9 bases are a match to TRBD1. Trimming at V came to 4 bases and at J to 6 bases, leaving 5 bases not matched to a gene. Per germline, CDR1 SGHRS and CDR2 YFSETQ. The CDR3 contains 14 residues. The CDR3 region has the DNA TGCGCCAGCAGCCTGACAGGGGGTGGAAACATTCAGTACTTC. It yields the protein CASSLTGGGNIQYF.

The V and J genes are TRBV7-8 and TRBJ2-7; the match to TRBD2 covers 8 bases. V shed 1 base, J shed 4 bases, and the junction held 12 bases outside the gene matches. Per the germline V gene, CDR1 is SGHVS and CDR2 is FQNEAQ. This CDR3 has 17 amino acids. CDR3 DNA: TGTGCCAGCAGCTTAGGTGACCCCGGGGGGGCCAAGTACGAGCAGTACTTC. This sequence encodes CASSLGDPGGAKYEQYF.

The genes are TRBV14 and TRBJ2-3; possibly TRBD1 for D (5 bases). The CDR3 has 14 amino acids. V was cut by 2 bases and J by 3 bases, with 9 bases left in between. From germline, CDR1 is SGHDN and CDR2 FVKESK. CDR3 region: CASSQPTETDTQYF. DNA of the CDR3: TGTGCCAGCAGCCAACCGACAGAGACAGATACGCAGTATTTT. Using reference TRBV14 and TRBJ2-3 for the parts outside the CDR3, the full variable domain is EAGVTQFPSHSVIEKGQTVTLRCDPISGHDNLYWYRRVMGKEIKFLLHFVKESKQDESGMPNNRFLAERTGGTYSTLKVQPAELEDSGVYFCASSQPTETDTQYFGPGTRLTVL.

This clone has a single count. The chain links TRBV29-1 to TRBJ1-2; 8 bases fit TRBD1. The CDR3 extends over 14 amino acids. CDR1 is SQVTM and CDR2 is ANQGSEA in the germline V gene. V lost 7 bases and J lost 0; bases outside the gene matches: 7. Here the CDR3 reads CSGSGTGPNYGYTF. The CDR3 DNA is TGCAGCGGTTCCGGGACAGGCCCTAACTATGGCTACACCTTC.

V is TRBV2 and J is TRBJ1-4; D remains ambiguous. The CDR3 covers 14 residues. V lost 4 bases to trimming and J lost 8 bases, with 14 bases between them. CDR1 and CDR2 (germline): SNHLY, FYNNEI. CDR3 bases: TGTGCCAGCAGTGGGGGAGGGCGGAAAGAAAAACTGTTTTTT. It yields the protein CASSGGGRKEKLFF.

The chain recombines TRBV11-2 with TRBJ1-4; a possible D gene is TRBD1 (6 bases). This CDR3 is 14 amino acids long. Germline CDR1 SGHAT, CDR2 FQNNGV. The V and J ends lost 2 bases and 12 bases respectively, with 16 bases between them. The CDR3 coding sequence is TGTGCCAGCAGCTTAAAAAACACACAGGGAGAACTGTTTTTT. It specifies CASSLKNTQGELFF.

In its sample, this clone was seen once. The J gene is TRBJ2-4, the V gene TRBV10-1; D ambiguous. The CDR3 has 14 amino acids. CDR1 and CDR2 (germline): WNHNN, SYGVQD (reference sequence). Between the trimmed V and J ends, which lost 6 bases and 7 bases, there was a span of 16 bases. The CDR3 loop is CASSADMKMNIQYF. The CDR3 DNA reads TGCGCCAGCAGCGCAGACATGAAGATGAACATTCAGTACTTC.

CDR3 in amino acids: CASSLDAAGGGEKLFF. The CDR3 bases are TGTGCCAGCAGCTTAGATGCGGCAGGAGGAGGTGAAAAACTGTTTTTT. The genes are TRBV7-2 and TRBJ1-4; D uncertain. V was cut by 1 base and J by 7 bases, with 16 bases left in between. CDR1 SGHTA and CDR2 FQGNSA come from the germline V gene. CDR3 size: 16 residues. Complete variable domain (other parts from reference TRBV7-2 and TRBJ1-4): GAGVSQSPSNKVTEKGKDVELRCDPISGHTALYWYRQSLGQGLEFLIYFQGNSAPDKSGLPSDRFSAERTGGSVSTLTIQRTQQEDSAVYLCASSLDAAGGGEKLFFGSGTQLSVL.